The subject of this entry is one TCR beta chain. Antigen specificity is unknown. This entry is derived from a study of identical twins. Study-wide findings and caveats: Abundant cord blood beta clonotypes carried fewer insertions; memory repertoires showed none.

cDNA carried unique molecular identifiers, and a universal primer site was added by template switching. MiXCR, run by TCRdb on the 5' RACE reads, gives a single entry per CDR3 protein. Here the sample spans fewer than 800,000 distinct CDR3 sequences, roughly 7.2% being singletons. Trimming took off 10 bases at V and 5 bases at J, with 15 bases between the two ends. Germline loops: CDR1 ENHRY, CDR2 SYGVKD. This CDR3 has 13 residues. These data also featured in a second study, about yellow fever vaccine responses in identical twins.

The origin of this receptor is a woman between 18 and 30 years old in good health. The sample was PBMCs. The gene calls are TRBV10-3 and TRBJ2-1; possibly TRBD1 or TRBD2 for D (5 bases each). The CDR3 region is CATGAIPDNEQFF. The CDR3 coding sequence is TGTGCCACCGGGGCTATCCCTGACAATGAGCAGTTCTTC.